A single sample gave rise to the 32 T cell receptor beta chains below, sequenced in a study of identical twins. TCRdb reanalysed the 5' RACE reads using MiXCR and keeps one entry per CDR3 protein. Of 1.5 million to 2 million distinct CDR3 sequences in the sample, about 30% were seen once. Sequencing was carried out using cord blood. These TCRs come from a newborn girl in good health.

The chain carries TRBV14 and TRBJ2-1; 7 nucleotides match TRBD1. The J segment lost 9 bases and the V segment lost 8 bases, leaving 10 bases of the junction unmatched. The CDR3 covers 13 residues. Germline values: CDR1 SGHDN, CDR2 FVKESK. The CDR3 loop is CASRRTGAGEQFF. CDR3 coding DNA: TGTGCCAGCCGAAGAACAGGGGCGGGTGAGCAGTTCTTC.

Here the CDR3 reads CASSLRLAGRSYNEQYF. CDR3 nucleotide sequence: TGTGCCAGCAGTTTGCGTCTCGCGGGAAGGTCCTACAATGAGCAGTACTTC. The rearrangement links TRBV27 to TRBJ2-7; TRBD2 is a possible D gene (6 bases). V gave up 3 bases and J gave up 7 bases, with 25 bases separating them. Germline CDR1 MNHEY, CDR2 SMNVEV (reference sequence). The CDR3 runs to 17 residues.

This clonotype was detected a few times. The rearrangement links TRBV6-1 to TRBJ1-1; TRBD1 agrees at 10 bases. This CDR3 has 15 amino acids. After removal of 8 bases from V and 0 bases from J, the junction contained 6 bases not matched to a gene. Germline CDR1 reads MNHNS; CDR2 reads SASEGT. CDR3 residues: CASRDRGAMNTEAFF. CDR3 DNA sequence: TGTGCCAGCCGGGACAGGGGCGCGATGAACACTGAAGCTTTCTTT.

J is TRBJ2-1 and V is TRBV7-9, with TRBD2 matching 10 bases. The CDR3 spans 17 residues. Trimming at V came to 1 base and at J to 6 bases, leaving 9 bases not matched to a gene. Germline V gives CDR1 SEHNR, CDR2 FQNEAQ (reference sequence). CDR3 nucleotide sequence: TGTGCCAGCAGCTTAGAGCCCAGCGGGGGGGAGGTCAATGAGCAGTTCTTC. It translates to CASSLEPSGGEVNEQFF.

The chain links TRBV27 to TRBJ2-3; D is possibly TRBD1 or TRBD2 (6 bases each). Germline V CDR1 and CDR2: MNHEY, SMNVEV (reference sequence). CDR3 length: 18 amino acids. V was trimmed by 6 bases and J by 0 bases, leaving 22 bases between them. The CDR3, as DNA: TGTGCCAGCAGACCCTTCGTTCCAAGGGGGACTAGCACAGATACGCAGTATTTT. This encodes CASRPFVPRGTSTDTQYF.

V is TRBV11-3 and J is TRBJ2-1; a weak D match, TRBD2 (6 bases). The CDR3 loop spans 18 amino acids. Germline V gene sequence: CDR1 SGHNT, CDR2 YENEEA. V was clipped by 0 bases and J by 0 bases, with 15 bases between them. This CDR3 reads CASSLDLVGGVSYNEQFF. For the CDR3, the DNA is TGTGCCAGCAGCTTAGATCTGGTGGGAGGCGTCTCCTACAATGAGCAGTTCTTC.

Concerning this clonotype itself: This may stem from a read error, because a much larger clone lies one nucleotide away. The CDR3 DNA is TGCGCCAGCACCGATGGCCTAGCGGGGGGTACAGATGCGCAGTATTTT. This translates into CASTDGLAGGTDAQYF. The genes are TRBV10-1 and TRBJ2-3, with 11 bases lining up with TRBD2. The CDR3 contains 16 residues. CDR1 WNHNN and CDR2 SYGVQD come from the germline V gene (reference sequence).

This clonotype occurred many times. The genes are TRBV2 and TRBJ2-1; D unclear. The CDR3 is 16 residues long. Trimming took off 4 bases at V and 0 bases at J, with 13 bases between the two ends. The germline V gene encodes CDR1 SNHLY and CDR2 FYNNEI. The CDR3 nucleotides are TGTGCCAGCAGTGTGCAGCGCCTAAGCTCCTACAATGAGCAGTTCTTC. It translates to CASSVQRLSSYNEQFF.

This clonotype was seen more than once but under ten times. The rearrangement links TRBV6-6 to TRBJ2-7; 7 bases fit TRBD1. Germline CDR1 MNHNY, CDR2 SVGAGI (reference sequence). V lost 6 bases, J lost 2 bases, and 7 bases stayed unmatched. The CDR3 sequence is 14 residues long. CDR3 nucleotide sequence: TGTGCCAGCAGGGAACAGGGGTTAACCTACGAGCAGTACTTC. It specifies CASREQGLTYEQYF.

The J gene is TRBJ1-1, the V gene TRBV7-3; D is ambiguous. Per the germline V gene, CDR1 is SGHTA and CDR2 is FQGTGA. CDR3 length: 15 amino acids. V lost 0 bases and J 5 bases, leaving 13 bases between the germline ends. In DNA, the CDR3 is TGTGCCAGCAGCTTAACGTCCCAGCCCGGTACTGAAGCTTTCTTT. Amino acids: CASSLTSQPGTEAFF.

As to this clonotype: Possible read error: a much larger clone is one base away. This sequence joins TRBV4-2 and TRBJ2-7, with TRBD2 as a possible D gene (5 bases). CDR3 length: 15 amino acids. Trimming pared 0 bases from V and 7 bases from J, leaving 16 bases between. The germline gives CDR1 LGHNA, CDR2 YNFKEQ. The CDR3 DNA follows: TGTGCCAGCAGCCAAGATCAACGAAGACGGGGTGAGCAGTACTTC. Encoded protein: CASSQDQRRRGEQYF.

In this sample, this clonotype turned up a few times. The chain combines TRBV10-3 with TRBJ2-5; D possibly corresponds to TRBD2 (7 bases). The CDR3 runs 13 residues. The V end was cut by 7 bases, the J end by 4 bases, with 13 bases between. CDR1 is ENHRY, CDR2 SYGVKD, per germline. The CDR3 loop is CAITGGLLETQYF. The CDR3 bases are TGTGCCATCACGGGGGGCTTACTAGAGACCCAGTACTTC.

The V gene is TRBV5-6, the J gene TRBJ1-4; D may be TRBD1 (6 bases). V shed 4 bases and J shed 11 bases, with 24 bases lying between them. CDR3 size: 16 residues. CDR1 and CDR2 (germline): SGHDT, YYEEEE. The DNA for the CDR3 is TGTGCCAGCAGCCTCTTGGCGGACAGTGTAAGGGCTAAACTGTTTTTT. This encodes CASSLLADSVRAKLFF.

The J gene is TRBJ1-6, the V gene TRBV11-2, with TRBD1 matching 7 bases. Germline loops: CDR1 SGHAT, CDR2 FQNNGV. The CDR3 is made up of 16 amino acids. The V segment lost 4 bases and the J segment 7 bases; nucleotides outside the gene matches: 10. The CDR3 spells CASSYTGEGLNSPLHF. CDR3 DNA: TGTGCCAGCAGCTACACAGGGGAGGGATTGAATTCACCCCTCCACTTT. Full variable domain (rest looked up from reference TRBV11-2 and TRBJ1-6): EAGVAQSPRYKIIEKRQSVAFWCNPISGHATLYWYQQILGQGPKLLIQFQNNGVVDDSQLPKDRFSAERLKGVDSTLKIQPAKLEDSAVYLCASSYTGEGLNSPLHFGNGTRLTVT.

The chain combines TRBV20-1 with TRBJ2-4; 7 positions agree with TRBD1. Germline loops: CDR1 DFQATT, CDR2 SNEGSKA (reference sequence). The junction had 3 bases not matched to a gene; V was cut back by 3 bases and J by 1 base. The CDR3 has 14 residues. CDR3 sequence (DNA): TGCAGTGCTAGTCCGGACAGGGCCAAAAACATTCAGTACTTC. Encoded protein: CSASPDRAKNIQYF.

The chain uses TRBV5-1 and TRBJ1-3; D unclear. The germline V gene encodes CDR1 SGHRS and CDR2 YFSETQ. V was pared by 1 base and J by 4 bases, with 6 bases between. This CDR3 contains 13 residues. This chain's CDR3 is CASSLQEGNTIYF. The CDR3 nucleotides read TGCGCCAGCAGCTTGCAGGAAGGAAACACCATATATTTT.

This clonotype was recorded a few times. The chain couples TRBV28 to TRBJ2-1; TRBD1 or TRBD2 may be the D gene (6 bases each). V shed 8 bases and J shed 5 bases, with 19 bases lying between them. The germline V gene has CDR1 MDHEN and CDR2 SYDVKM. This CDR3 is 15 amino acids long. The CDR3 DNA sequence: TGTGCCAGCTGCTCCCTAGGGGGGTCGGACAATGAGCAGTTCTTC. It specifies CASCSLGGSDNEQFF.

This clonotype was recorded many times. The V and J genes are TRBV5-1 and TRBJ2-7; D call uncertain. CDR1 SGHRS and CDR2 YFSETQ come from the germline V gene. V lost 4 bases to trimming and J lost 4 bases, with 27 bases between them. The CDR3 sequence is 18 residues long. Written as DNA, the CDR3 is TGCGCCAGCAGCCCCTTCGGCCTCAGGCTAACTCTTTATTACGAGCAGTACTTC. As protein: CASSPFGLRLTLYYEQYF.

V usage is TRBV4-1 and J usage is TRBJ1-1, with D perhaps TRBD1 (6 bases). This CDR3 has 17 amino acids. Trimming took off 1 base at V and 6 bases at J, with 21 bases between the two ends. In germline, CDR1 is MGHRA, CDR2 YSYEKL. CDR3 DNA sequence: TGCGCCAGCAGCCAAGTCGAGGTGATAGAGGGGGTGGCTGAAGCTTTCTTT. Protein product: CASSQVEVIEGVAEAFF.

This clonotype appeared many times. J is TRBJ1-2 and V is TRBV24-1, with D uncertain. The germline V gene has CDR1 KGHDR and CDR2 SFDVKD. Trimming stripped 2 bases from V and 2 bases from J, with 5 bases between. The CDR3 has 13 residues. CDR3 in amino acids: CATSDSNNYGYTF. As DNA, the CDR3 is TGTGCCACCAGTGATTCGAACAACTATGGCTACACCTTC.

This clonotype was seen a handful of times. The V call is TRBV2, the J call TRBJ2-6, with D hard to call. V lost 0 bases and J 0 bases, leaving 9 bases between the germline ends. The CDR3 is 17 amino acids. Per the germline V gene, CDR1 is SNHLY and CDR2 is FYNNEI. The CDR3 loop reads CASSEARTISGANVLTF. In nucleotides, the CDR3 is TGTGCCAGCAGTGAAGCGCGGACCATCTCTGGGGCCAACGTCCTGACTTTC.

The chain couples TRBV7-2 to TRBJ2-5; possible D gene TRBD2, 7 bases. V gave up 3 bases and J gave up 11 bases, with 19 bases separating them. This CDR3 spans 14 amino acids. Germline values: CDR1 SGHTA, CDR2 FQGNSA. The CDR3 DNA reads TGTGCCAGCAGCTTCCGGGGGGCCAGAAATGAGCAGTACTTC. The encoded protein is CASSFRGARNEQYF.

The chain carries TRBV29-1 and TRBJ2-7; a possible D gene is TRBD1 (5 bases). Germline-derived CDR1 and CDR2 are SQVTM and ANQGSEA. The CDR3 is made up of 13 amino acids. The V end lost 4 bases, the J end lost 0 bases, and 10 bases lay between the germline ends. CDR3 protein: CSVGGVGSYEQYF. The DNA of the CDR3 is TGCAGCGTTGGGGGCGTCGGCTCCTACGAGCAGTACTTC.

The V and J genes are TRBV3-1 and TRBJ1-2; D not certain. Trimming took 0 bases from V and 3 from J, leaving 14 bases between them. CDR3 size: 16 residues. Germline values: CDR1 LGHDT, CDR2 YNNKEL (reference sequence). The CDR3 protein is CASSQDPRAVYYGYTF. Written as DNA, the CDR3 is TGTGCCAGCAGCCAAGACCCGCGGGCAGTTTACTATGGCTACACCTTC.

The chain is built from TRBV29-1 and TRBJ2-1; 11 bases are a match to TRBD2. Germline V lookup: CDR1 SQVTM, CDR2 ANQGSEA. The CDR3 is made up of 14 amino acids. Trimming removed 0 bases from V and 8 bases from J; junction bases left unmatched: 3. In nucleotides, the CDR3 is TGCAGCGTTGAAGAGGGACTAGCGGAGCATGAGCAGTTCTTC. It yields the protein CSVEEGLAEHEQFF.

This clonotype has only a few counts. V gene TRBV5-5 combines with J gene TRBJ2-1; 12 bases agree with TRBD2. Looked up from germline, CDR1 is SGHKS and CDR2 is YYEKEE (reference sequence). V gave up 1 base and J gave up 5 bases; unmatched junction bases: 7. The CDR3 spans 17 residues. CDR3 loop: CASSLRLLAGGNNEQFF. In DNA form, the CDR3 reads TGTGCCAGCAGCTTGCGACTACTAGCGGGGGGTAACAATGAGCAGTTCTTC.

Of note for this clonotype: A much larger clonotype is one base distant, so this may be a read error. The V and J genes are TRBV5-1 and TRBJ2-1, with unresolved D. Germline V gene sequence: CDR1 SGHRS, CDR2 YFSETQ. There are 13 residues in the CDR3. The DNA of the CDR3 is TGCGCCAGCAGCTTAACAGCATACAATGAGCGGTTCTTC. This translates into CASSLTAYNERFF.

The sample holds a few counts of this clonotype. V usage is TRBV5-5 and J usage is TRBJ2-7; D assignment may be TRBD1 or TRBD2 (5 bases each). The V end lost 0 bases, the J end lost 3 bases, and 13 bases lay between the germline ends. The germline gives CDR1 SGHKS, CDR2 YYEKEE (reference sequence). This CDR3 is 15 amino acids long. Here the CDR3 DNA reads TGTGCCAGCAGCTTGGCCGGGGCTGCTTACTACGAGCAGTACTTC. As protein: CASSLAGAAYYEQYF.

The rearrangement links TRBV10-3 to TRBJ2-1, with D maybe TRBD1 (7 bases). Trimming stripped 4 bases from V and 7 bases from J, with 11 bases between. Germline V gene sequence: CDR1 ENHRY, CDR2 SYGVKD. CDR3 length equals 13 residues. As DNA, the CDR3 is TGTGCCATCAGTGTCTCAGGGGGGAATGAGCAGTTCTTC. Amino acids: CAISVSGGNEQFF.

Only a few counts were recorded for this clonotype. The V call is TRBV10-2, the J call TRBJ2-1; 12 bases align to TRBD2. Trimming took 8 bases from V and 10 from J; bases not matched to a gene: 9. CDR3 size: 14 residues. Germline CDR1 is WSHSY and CDR2 is SAAADI. The CDR3: CASRGLAGNHEQFF. The CDR3 nucleotides read TGCGCCAGCCGGGGACTAGCGGGCAACCACGAGCAGTTCTTC.

This clonotype was seen repeatedly, ten times or more. V is TRBV7-2 and J is TRBJ2-3; D is uncertain. Trimming took 3 bases from V and 2 from J, leaving 9 bases between them. The CDR3 consists of 14 residues. CDR1 and CDR2 from the germline V gene are SGHTA and FQGNSA. The CDR3 reads CASSFSSFTDTQYF. CDR3 nucleotides: TGTGCCAGCAGCTTCTCTTCCTTCACAGATACGCAGTATTTT.

This clonotype was seen at least ten times. The rearrangement uses TRBV5-5 and TRBJ2-5; no reliable D call. The V gene's germline CDR1 is SGHKS and CDR2 YYEKEE (reference sequence). Trimming removed 2 bases from V and 4 bases from J, with 9 bases in between. This CDR3 is 13 amino acids long. The CDR3 DNA sequence: TGTGCCAGCAGCTTTGGTGTGGGAGAGACCCAGTACTTC. Protein: CASSFGVGETQYF.